This TCR beta chain was observed in a study of human T cells and chemical hapten exposure. This clonotype was counted only a few times. Original analysis: Samples had a median of around 88,000 TCRs, ranging roughly 23,224 to 690,600. One entry per CDR3 protein, called by TCRdb with MiXCR from the RACE reads. None of the V and J calls come from the authors' own analysis; TCRdb made them. The repertoire holds 300,000 to 350,000 distinct CDR3 sequences, with 5.5% to 8% as singletons. As to time point: patch test 1, 2 weeks after DPC sensitization. The treatment is: therapeutic diphenylcyclopropenone sensitization with weekly scalp DPC. V lost 4 bases and J lost 0, with 13 bases in between. This CDR3 has 15 amino acids. Germline CDR1 reads SNHLY; CDR2 reads FYNNEI.

Sequenced here: whole blood, sampled in connection with sensitization to the hapten diphenylcyclopropenone (DPC). J is TRBJ2-7 and V is TRBV2, with a weak D call TRBD2 (5 bases). This receptor was taken from a woman between 18 and 29 years old with alopecia areata. Some clones in this sample may be carry-over from other donors' samples. CDR3 DNA sequence: TGTGCCAGCAGTGTTTACGGGGAAAGCTCCTACGAGCAGTACTTC. It is translated as CASSVYGESSYEQYF.